This entry lists 25 T cell receptor beta chains sequenced from one sample in a study of T cell responses to AZD1222 COVID-19 vaccine. Repertoires were generated with immunoSEQ multiplex PCR, while TCRdb's copy carries only in-frame clones and drops some. The sample consists of 150,000 to 180,000 clones, less than 90% of them appearing once. The starting material was peripheral blood, obtained on day 0 of AZD1222 vaccination. The source is an adult in good health.

The gene calls are TRBV7-9 and TRBJ2-2, with D unclear. V was clipped by 3 bases and J by 4 bases, with 6 bases between them. This CDR3 spans 13 amino acids. Germline loops: CDR1 SEHNR, CDR2 FQNEAQ (reference sequence). CDR3 in amino acids: CASSFYSTGELFF. CDR3 DNA: TGTGCCAGCAGCTTCTACTCCACCGGGGAGCTGTTTTTT.

In this sample, this clone turned up once. The rearrangement links TRBV1 to TRBJ2-1; the D segment call TRBD2 is taken from the table without a DNA check. TRBV1 is assigned pseudogene status. This CDR3 comprises 16 residues. CDR3 sequence: CTSSPEGPSSYNEQFF. The DNA for the CDR3 is TGCACCAGCAGCCCTGAGGGCCCAAGCTCCTACAATGAGCAGTTCTTC.

The J gene is TRBJ1-1, the V gene TRBV5-6; D is undetermined. The CDR3 loop spans 16 amino acids. CDR1 is SGHDT, CDR2 YYEEEE, per germline. With 2 bases removed from V and 0 bases from J, the gap between germline ends came to 14 bases. CDR3 DNA: TGTGCCAGCAGCTTCAGCCGCGCCTCTATGAACACTGAAGCTTTCTTT. Amino acid sequence: CASSFSRASMNTEAFF.

The chain couples TRBV6-5 to TRBJ2-5; a possible D gene is TRBD1 (7 bases). The CDR3 is made up of 13 amino acids. Trimming stripped 9 bases from V and 1 base from J, with 12 bases between. Germline loops: CDR1 MNHEY, CDR2 SVGAGI. CDR3 sequence reads: CASTRDSQETQYF. The CDR3 DNA reads as TGTGCCAGTACGCGGGACAGCCAAGAGACCCAGTACTTC.

The gene calls are TRBV1 and TRBJ2-3; the table gives TRBD2 as D, unverified against the DNA. TRBV1 counts as a pseudogene. There are 16 residues in the CDR3. CDR3 bases: TGCACCAGCAGCCAAGATATGGGACTACCTCAATATACGCAGTATTTT. Protein: CTSSQDMGLPQYTQYF.

The chain links TRBV5-1 to TRBJ2-7; D is possibly TRBD1 or TRBD2 (5 bases each). The CDR3 extends over 15 amino acids. The V gene's germline CDR1 is SGHRS and CDR2 YFSETQ. V was clipped by 0 bases and J by 2 bases, with 12 bases between them. In nucleotides, the CDR3 is TGCGCCAGCAGCTTGGCGTCGGGGACGACCTACGAGCAGTACTTC. Its translation: CASSLASGTTYEQYF. The full variable domain, in which reference TRBV5-1 and TRBJ2-7 provide the parts outside the CDR3, is KAGVTQTPRYLIKTRGQQVTLSCSPISGHRSVSWYQQTPGQGLQFLFEYFSETQRNKGNFPGRFSGRQFSNSRSEMNVSTLELGDSALYLCASSLASGTTYEQYFGPGTRLTVT.

The V call is TRBV19, the J call TRBJ2-2; TRBD1 matches at 7 bases. CDR1 is LNHDA, CDR2 SQIVND, per germline (reference sequence). V was pared by 7 bases and J by 5 bases, with 13 bases of the junction left unmatched. The CDR3 runs to 16 residues. CDR3 protein: CASIRTTGVGTGELFF. CDR3 nucleotide sequence: TGTGCCAGTATCCGGACCACAGGGGTGGGAACCGGGGAGCTGTTTTTT. Based on the CDR3 plus reference TRBV19 and TRBJ2-2, the full variable domain is DGGITQSPKYLFRKEGQNVTLSCEQNLNHDAMYWYRQDPGQGLRLIYYSQIVNDFQKGDIAEGYSVSREKKESFPLTVTSAQKNPTAFYLCASIRTTGVGTGELFFGEGSRLTVL.

V and J are TRBV28 and TRBJ1-5; TRBD1 is a possible D gene (6 bases). The germline gives CDR1 MDHEN, CDR2 SYDVKM. The germline V and J ends were trimmed by 3 bases and 0 bases, with 12 bases remaining between them. This CDR3 is 16 amino acids long. DNA of the CDR3: TGTGCCAGCAGTTTGGGCGGGGGGCATAGCAATCAGCCCCAGCATTTT. This sequence encodes CASSLGGGHSNQPQHF.

The V call is TRBV4-1, the J call TRBJ2-7, with TRBD2 as a possible D gene (5 bases). V was cut by 1 base and J by 5 bases, with 12 bases left in between. The CDR3 is 14 amino acids. From germline, CDR1 is MGHRA and CDR2 YSYEKL. CDR3 protein: CASSQAEARNEQYF. The CDR3 DNA is TGCGCCAGCAGCCAAGCGGAGGCGAGGAACGAGCAGTACTTC.

This sequence joins TRBV6-2 or TRBV6-3 and TRBJ2-3, with TRBD2 as a possible D gene (6 bases). The V end was cut by 5 bases, the J end by 6 bases, with 21 bases between. This CDR3 spans 16 amino acids. Looked up from germline, CDR1 is MNHEY and CDR2 is SVGEGT. CDR3 in DNA: TGTGCCAGCAGTCCCCTTGGGTCCCAACGGGAGGATACGCAGTATTTT. Its translation: CASSPLGSQREDTQYF.

The chain combines TRBV7-3 with TRBJ2-7; possibly TRBD1 or TRBD2 for D (5 bases each). Between the trimmed V and J ends, which lost 2 bases and 2 bases, there was a span of 19 bases. CDR3 length: 17 amino acids. The germline V gene has CDR1 SGHTA and CDR2 FQGTGA. The CDR3 DNA reads as TGTGCCAGCAGCTTACCGGGACCAGCGAATGCAACCTACGAGCAGTACTTC. It specifies CASSLPGPANATYEQYF.

The chain is built from TRBV12-5 and TRBJ2-1; D remains ambiguous. The V gene lost 6 bases and the J gene lost 7 bases, with 7 bases spanning the gap. The CDR3 contains 11 residues. Germline V gives CDR1 LGHNT, CDR2 FRNRAP. The CDR3, as DNA: TGTGCTAGTGGGAGCTATAATGAGCAGTTCTTC. Translated, it gives CASGSYNEQFF.

The chain employs TRBV7-9 and TRBJ2-3; D remains unclear. Trimming removed 10 bases from V and 3 bases from J, with 8 bases in between. Germline V lookup: CDR1 SEHNR, CDR2 FQNEAQ (reference sequence). The CDR3 totals 11 residues. The CDR3 DNA follows: TGTGCCACTCTTAGGACAGATACGCAGTATTTT. The encoded protein is CATLRTDTQYF. The full variable domain, its missing parts supplied by reference TRBV7-9 and TRBJ2-3, is DTGVSQNPRHKITKRGQNVTFRCDPISEHNRLYWYRQTLGQGPEFLTYFQNEAQLEKSRLLSDRFSAERPKGSFSTLEIQRTEQGDSAMYLCATLRTDTQYFGPGTRLTVL.

This clone was seen a handful of times. The chain couples TRBV5-1 to TRBJ1-1; TRBD1 agrees at 8 bases. The ends lost 4 bases at V and 8 bases at J; junction bases unmatched: 13. Germline lookup yields CDR1 SGHRS and CDR2 YFSETQ. The CDR3 extends over 15 amino acids. In DNA form, the CDR3 reads TGCGCCAGCAGCATCCAGGGGGCCGGGGGACAGGAAGCTTTCTTT. Protein product: CASSIQGAGGQEAFF.

The V gene is TRBV18, the J gene TRBJ1-2, with D unclear. V was pared by 3 bases and J by 4 bases, with 12 bases between. The CDR3 covers 14 residues. Per the germline V gene, CDR1 is KGHSH and CDR2 is LQKENI. The CDR3 sequence is CASSPEDRTYGYTF. In DNA, the CDR3 is TGTGCCAGCTCACCGGAGGACCGAACCTATGGCTACACCTTC.

The chain uses TRBV6-5 and TRBJ1-2; 10 nucleotides line up with TRBD1. V was clipped by 6 bases and J by 8 bases; unmatched bases: 9. The V gene's germline CDR1 is MNHEY and CDR2 SVGAGI. This CDR3 is built from 14 residues. DNA of the CDR3: TGTGCCAGCAGGGAGACAGGGGGCGCGTGGGGCTACACCTTC. This codes for CASRETGGAWGYTF.

V is TRBV11-3 and J is TRBJ2-2; possibly TRBD1 for D (6 bases). The V gene's germline CDR1 is SGHNT and CDR2 YENEEA. Trimming pared 5 bases from V and 0 bases from J, leaving 22 bases between. This CDR3 has 19 amino acids. The CDR3 sequence: CASSPHPVLQGPNTGELFF. CDR3 in DNA: TGTGCCAGCAGCCCTCACCCCGTTTTACAGGGACCGAACACCGGGGAGCTGTTTTTT.

V is TRBV7-9 and J is TRBJ1-6; 7 bases match TRBD1. The V segment lost 2 bases and the J segment 9 bases; nucleotides outside the gene matches: 1. The CDR3 contains 13 residues. Germline lookup yields CDR1 SEHNR and CDR2 FQNEAQ (reference sequence). The CDR3 is CASSLQGGSPLHF. The CDR3 DNA is TGTGCCAGCAGCTTACAGGGGGGTTCACCCCTCCACTTT.

The J gene is TRBJ1-2, the V gene TRBV20-1, with D maybe TRBD1 (5 bases). CDR1 DFQATT and CDR2 SNEGSKA come from the germline V gene (reference sequence). The ends were cut back, 3 bases at V and 1 base at J, with 15 bases in the middle. CDR3 size: 15 residues. CDR3 in amino acids: CSASVAPGFNYGYTF. The CDR3 nucleotides are TGCAGTGCTAGTGTAGCGCCAGGGTTTAACTATGGCTACACCTTC.

The chain uses TRBV5-8 and TRBJ2-5; the D gene is possibly TRBD1 (6 bases). The CDR3 length is 14 residues. With 4 bases removed from V and 3 bases from J, the gap between germline ends came to 13 bases. In germline, CDR1 is SGHTS, CDR2 YDEGEE. CDR3 amino acids: CASSMGQYEETQYF. Here the CDR3 DNA reads TGTGCCAGCAGCATGGGACAATATGAAGAGACCCAGTACTTC.

The rearrangement uses TRBV7-2 and TRBJ2-7, with D perhaps matching TRBD1 (6 bases). Germline V lookup: CDR1 SGHTA, CDR2 FQGNSA. V shed 0 bases and J shed 1 base, with 10 bases lying between them. The length of the CDR3 is 15 residues. The CDR3 sequence is CASSLAQGPSYEQYF. CDR3 DNA sequence: TGTGCCAGCAGCTTAGCACAGGGCCCGTCCTACGAGCAGTACTTC.

The CDR3 protein is CASSPAMGRGEQYF. Here the CDR3 DNA reads TGTGCCAGCAGCCCCGCGATGGGGCGAGGCGAGCAGTACTTC. The chain recombines TRBV5-4 with TRBJ2-7; possibly TRBD1 for D (5 bases). Trimming removed 4 bases at V and 6 bases at J, with 17 bases between. The CDR3 has 14 amino acids. Germline CDR1 and CDR2: SGHNT and YYREEE (reference sequence).

This chain connects TRBV9 to TRBJ2-1; D remains ambiguous. The CDR3 loop spans 14 amino acids. Trimming removed 4 bases from V and 4 bases from J, with 12 bases in between. Germline CDR1 SGDLS, CDR2 YYNGEE. The CDR3 bases are TGTGCCAGCAGCTCCTGGACGGGTTACAATGAGCAGTTCTTC. Protein: CASSSWTGYNEQFF.

Concerning this clone itself: Germline is not matched at one junction end, which may reflect a read error. The chain is built from TRBV4-1 and TRBJ1-2; D call uncertain. There are 16 residues in the CDR3. The germline CDR1 and CDR2 sequences are MGHRA and YSYEKL. CDR3 coding DNA: TGCGCCAGCAGCGAAGACCTCAGCGGAGCTAACTATGGCTACACCTTC. Encoded protein: CASSEDLSGANYGYTF.

The chain recombines TRBV5-1 with TRBJ2-1, with 9 positions matching TRBD1. The CDR3 is made up of 17 amino acids. The germline V gene encodes CDR1 SGHRS and CDR2 YFSETQ. Unmatched junction bases numbered 13, after V lost 4 bases and J lost 5 bases. The CDR3 coding sequence is TGCGCCAGCAGCCGATATGGGACAGGGAATTCCCACAATGAGCAGTTCTTC. The encoded protein is CASSRYGTGNSHNEQFF.